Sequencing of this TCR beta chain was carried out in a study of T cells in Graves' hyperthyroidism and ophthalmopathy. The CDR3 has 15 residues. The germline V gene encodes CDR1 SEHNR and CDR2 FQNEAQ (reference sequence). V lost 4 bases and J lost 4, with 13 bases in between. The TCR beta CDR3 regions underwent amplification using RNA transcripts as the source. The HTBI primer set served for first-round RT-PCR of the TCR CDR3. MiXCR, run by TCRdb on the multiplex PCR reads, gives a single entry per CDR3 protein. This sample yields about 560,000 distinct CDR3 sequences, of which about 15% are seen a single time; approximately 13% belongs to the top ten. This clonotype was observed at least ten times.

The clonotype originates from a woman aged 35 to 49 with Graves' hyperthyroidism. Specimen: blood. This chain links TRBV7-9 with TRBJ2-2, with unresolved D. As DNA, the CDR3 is TGTGCCAGCAGCTCACTTGGTCGTGGCACCGGGGAGCTGTTTTTT. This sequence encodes CASSSLGRGTGELFF.